This TCR beta chain was captured in a study of beta chain features in type 1 diabetes. The sample holds a few counts of this clone. The antigen is unknown. V gave up 0 bases and J gave up 7 bases, with 13 bases separating them. The CDR3 runs to 15 residues. Germline assignment: CDR1 LGHNA and CDR2 YNFKEQ. Since all of the isolated RNA was reverse transcribed, expressed TCRB transcripts were what got sequenced. Some clones are missing from TCRdb's copy, which holds only in-frame ones; the method was immunoSEQ multiplex PCR. In the table there are 600,000 to 700,000 clones, about an eighth of which are singletons. General study findings and limits: Shortening of TCRB CDR3s, moderate but significant, appeared in all four CD4+ subsets of Type 1 diabetes patients.

This sequence originates from a man aged 25-40 years with type 1 diabetes. The chain joins TRBV4-2 to TRBJ1-5; D unclear. What was sequenced was naive CD4+ T cells from blood. The CDR3 coding sequence is TGTGCCAGCAGCCAAGACCTTGAGCTGACCCAGCCCCAGCATTTT. Its translation: CASSQDLELTQPQHF.